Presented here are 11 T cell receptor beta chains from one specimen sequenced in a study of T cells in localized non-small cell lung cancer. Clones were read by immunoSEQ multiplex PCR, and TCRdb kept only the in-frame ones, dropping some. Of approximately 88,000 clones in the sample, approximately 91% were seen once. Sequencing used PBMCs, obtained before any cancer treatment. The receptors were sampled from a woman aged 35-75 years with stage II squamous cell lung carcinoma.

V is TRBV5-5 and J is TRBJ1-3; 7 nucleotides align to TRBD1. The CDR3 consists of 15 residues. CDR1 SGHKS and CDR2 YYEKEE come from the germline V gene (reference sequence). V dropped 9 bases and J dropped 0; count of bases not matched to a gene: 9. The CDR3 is CATQQGGNSGNTIYF. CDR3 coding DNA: TGTGCCACCCAGCAGGGGGGGAACTCTGGAAACACCATATATTTT.

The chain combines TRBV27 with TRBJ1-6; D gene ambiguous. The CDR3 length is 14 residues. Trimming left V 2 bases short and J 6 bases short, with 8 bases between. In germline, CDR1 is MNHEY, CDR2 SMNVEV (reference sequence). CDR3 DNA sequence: TGTGCCAGCAGTTTAGAAAGCCGTAATTCACCCCTCCACTTT. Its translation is CASSLESRNSPLHF.

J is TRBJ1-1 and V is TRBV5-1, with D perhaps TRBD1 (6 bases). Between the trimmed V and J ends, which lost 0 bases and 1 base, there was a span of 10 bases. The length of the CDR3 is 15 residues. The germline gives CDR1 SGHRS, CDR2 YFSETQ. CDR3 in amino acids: CASSLEGGWNTEAFF. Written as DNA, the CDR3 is TGCGCCAGCAGCTTGGAGGGGGGTTGGAACACTGAAGCTTTCTTT.

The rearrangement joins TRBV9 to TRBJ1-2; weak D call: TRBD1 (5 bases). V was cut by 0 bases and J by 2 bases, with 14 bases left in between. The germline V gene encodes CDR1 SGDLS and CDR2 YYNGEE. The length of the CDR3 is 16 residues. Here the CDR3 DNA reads TGTGCCAGCAGCGTAGCTGCGAGGGGAAACAACTATGGCTACACCTTC. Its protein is CASSVAARGNNYGYTF.

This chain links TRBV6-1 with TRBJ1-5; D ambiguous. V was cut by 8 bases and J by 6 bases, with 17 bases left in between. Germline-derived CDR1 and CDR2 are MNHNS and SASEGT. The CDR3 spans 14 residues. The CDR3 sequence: CASFDKVTIQPQHF. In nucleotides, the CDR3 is TGTGCCAGCTTCGATAAGGTCACGATTCAGCCCCAGCATTTT.

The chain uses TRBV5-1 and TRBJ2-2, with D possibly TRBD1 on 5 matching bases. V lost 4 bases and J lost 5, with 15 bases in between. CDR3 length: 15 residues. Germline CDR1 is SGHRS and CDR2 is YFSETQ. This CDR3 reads CASSPRVEVTGELFF. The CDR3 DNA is TGCGCCAGCAGCCCCAGGGTCGAGGTTACCGGGGAGCTGTTTTTT.

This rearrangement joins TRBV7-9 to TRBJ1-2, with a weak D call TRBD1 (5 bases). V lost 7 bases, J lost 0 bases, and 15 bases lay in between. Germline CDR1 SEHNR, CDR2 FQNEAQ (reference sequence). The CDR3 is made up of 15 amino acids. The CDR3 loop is CASTLVQGPNYGYTF. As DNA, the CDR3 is TGTGCCAGCACCCTCGTGCAGGGCCCTAACTATGGCTACACCTTC.

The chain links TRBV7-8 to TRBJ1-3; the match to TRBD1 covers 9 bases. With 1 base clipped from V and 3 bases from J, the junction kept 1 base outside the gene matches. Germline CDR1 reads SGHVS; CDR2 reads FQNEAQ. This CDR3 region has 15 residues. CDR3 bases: TGTGCCAGCAGCTTAGGGGACAGGGTTGGAAACACCATATATTTT. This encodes CASSLGDRVGNTIYF.

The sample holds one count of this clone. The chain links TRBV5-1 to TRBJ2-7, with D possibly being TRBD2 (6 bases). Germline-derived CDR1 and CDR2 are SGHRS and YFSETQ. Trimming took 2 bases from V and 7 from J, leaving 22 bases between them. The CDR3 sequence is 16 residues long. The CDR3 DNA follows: TGCGCCAGCAGCTTAATTGGGGACTTCGGTACTGGGGAGCAGTACTTC. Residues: CASSLIGDFGTGEQYF.

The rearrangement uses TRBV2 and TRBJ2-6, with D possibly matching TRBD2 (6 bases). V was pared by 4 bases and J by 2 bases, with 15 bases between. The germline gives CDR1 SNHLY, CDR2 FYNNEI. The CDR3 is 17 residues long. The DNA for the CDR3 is TGTGCCAGCAGTGTAGCGGCCTCGGGACCTGGGGCCAACGTCCTGACTTTC. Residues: CASSVAASGPGANVLTF.

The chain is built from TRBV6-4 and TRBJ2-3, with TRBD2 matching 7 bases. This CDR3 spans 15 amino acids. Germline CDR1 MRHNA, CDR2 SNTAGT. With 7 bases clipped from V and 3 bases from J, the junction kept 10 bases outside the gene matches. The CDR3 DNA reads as TGTGCCAGCACCGAGGGCGGGAGATCGACAGATACGCAGTATTTT. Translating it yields CASTEGGRSTDTQYF.